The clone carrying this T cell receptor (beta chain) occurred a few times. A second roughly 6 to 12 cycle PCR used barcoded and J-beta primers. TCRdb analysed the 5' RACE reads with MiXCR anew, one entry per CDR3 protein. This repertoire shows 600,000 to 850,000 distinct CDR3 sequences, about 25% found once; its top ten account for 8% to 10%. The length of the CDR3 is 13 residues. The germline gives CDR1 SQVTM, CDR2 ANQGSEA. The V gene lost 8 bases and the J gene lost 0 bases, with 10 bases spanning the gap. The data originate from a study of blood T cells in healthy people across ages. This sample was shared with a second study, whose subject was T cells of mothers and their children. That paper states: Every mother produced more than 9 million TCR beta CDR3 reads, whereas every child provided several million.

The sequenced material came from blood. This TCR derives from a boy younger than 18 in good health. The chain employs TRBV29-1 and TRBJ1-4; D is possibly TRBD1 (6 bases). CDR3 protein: CSFRQATNEKLFF. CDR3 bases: TGCAGCTTCCGACAGGCAACTAATGAAAAACTGTTTTTT.